This T cell receptor (beta chain) was recorded in a study of T cells in Graves' hyperthyroidism and ophthalmopathy. There are 17 residues in the CDR3. The V segment lost 6 bases and the J segment 0 bases; nucleotides outside the gene matches: 9. TCR beta CDR3 sequences were amplified from RNA transcripts. The HTBI set primed first-round TCR CDR3 RT-PCR. A single record per CDR3 protein comes from TCRdb applying MiXCR to the multiplex PCR reads. The data hold around 350,000 distinct CDR3 sequences, with roughly 15% observed a single time. V and J are TRBV12-3 or TRBV12-4 and TRBJ2-5; TRBD2 matches at 11 bases. The sequenced material came from blood. The sequence was collected from a woman aged 60-75 years with Graves' ophthalmopathy. The CDR3 coding sequence is TGTGCCAGCAGAACCCGGGGGACTAGCGGACACCAAGAGACCCAGTACTTC. This gives the protein CASRTRGTSGHQETQYF.